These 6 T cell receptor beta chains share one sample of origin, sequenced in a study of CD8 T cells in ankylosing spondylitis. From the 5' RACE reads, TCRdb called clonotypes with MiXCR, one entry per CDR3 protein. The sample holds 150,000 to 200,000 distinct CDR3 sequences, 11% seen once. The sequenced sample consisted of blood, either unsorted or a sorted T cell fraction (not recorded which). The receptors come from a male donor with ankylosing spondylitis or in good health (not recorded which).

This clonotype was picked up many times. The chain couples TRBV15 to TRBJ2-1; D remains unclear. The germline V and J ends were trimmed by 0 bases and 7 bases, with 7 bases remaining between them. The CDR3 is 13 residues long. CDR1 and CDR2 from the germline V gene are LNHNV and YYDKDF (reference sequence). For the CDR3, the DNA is TGTGCCACCAGCAGAGATAGAGTGAATGAGCAGTTCTTC. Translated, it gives CATSRDRVNEQFF.

The CDR3 bases are TGCGCCAGCAGCTCCAACCTAGCGGGGCCGGCAGATACGCAGTATTTT. Its protein product is CASSSNLAGPADTQYF. The V call is TRBV5-1, the J call TRBJ2-3; 9 bases agree with TRBD2. This CDR3 comprises 16 residues. Losses at the gene ends were 3 bases for V and 4 bases for J; bases not matched to a gene: 9. Germline CDR1 is SGHRS and CDR2 is YFSETQ. Full variable domain (remainder filled in from reference TRBV5-1 and TRBJ2-3): KAGVTQTPRYLIKTRGQQVTLSCSPISGHRSVSWYQQTPGQGLQFLFEYFSETQRNKGNFPGRFSGRQFSNSRSEMNVSTLELGDSALYLCASSSNLAGPADTQYFGPGTRLTVL.

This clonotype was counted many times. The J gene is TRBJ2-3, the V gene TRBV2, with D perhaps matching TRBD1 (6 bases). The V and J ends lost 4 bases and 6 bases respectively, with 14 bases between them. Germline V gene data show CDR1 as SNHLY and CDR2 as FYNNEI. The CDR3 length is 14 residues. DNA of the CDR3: TGTGCCAGCAGTGCACAGGGCTTCGAGGATACGCAGTATTTT. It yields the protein CASSAQGFEDTQYF.

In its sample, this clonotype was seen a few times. In DNA form, the CDR3 reads TGCAGTGCTTCGACAGAGTTCGTCCCCTACGAGCAGTACTTC. This encodes CSASTEFVPYEQYF. The genes are TRBV20-1 and TRBJ2-7, with D possibly being TRBD1 (5 bases). V was shortened by 5 bases and J by 2 bases, with 16 bases between the two germline ends. Looked up from germline, CDR1 is DFQATT and CDR2 is SNEGSKA (reference sequence). CDR3 size: 14 residues.

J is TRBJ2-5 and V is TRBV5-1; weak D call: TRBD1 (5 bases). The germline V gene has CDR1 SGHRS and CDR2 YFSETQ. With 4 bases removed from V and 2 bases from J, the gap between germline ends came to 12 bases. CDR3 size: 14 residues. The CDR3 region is CASSTGHRQETQYF. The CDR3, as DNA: TGCGCCAGCAGCACCGGACATAGACAAGAGACCCAGTACTTC.

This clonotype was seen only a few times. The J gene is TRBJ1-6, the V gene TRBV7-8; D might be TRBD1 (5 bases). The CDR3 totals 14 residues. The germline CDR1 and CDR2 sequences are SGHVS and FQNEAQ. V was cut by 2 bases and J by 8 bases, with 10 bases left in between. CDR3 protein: CASSLRDGDSPLHF. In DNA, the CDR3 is TGTGCCAGCAGCTTACGGGACGGAGATTCACCCCTCCACTTT.